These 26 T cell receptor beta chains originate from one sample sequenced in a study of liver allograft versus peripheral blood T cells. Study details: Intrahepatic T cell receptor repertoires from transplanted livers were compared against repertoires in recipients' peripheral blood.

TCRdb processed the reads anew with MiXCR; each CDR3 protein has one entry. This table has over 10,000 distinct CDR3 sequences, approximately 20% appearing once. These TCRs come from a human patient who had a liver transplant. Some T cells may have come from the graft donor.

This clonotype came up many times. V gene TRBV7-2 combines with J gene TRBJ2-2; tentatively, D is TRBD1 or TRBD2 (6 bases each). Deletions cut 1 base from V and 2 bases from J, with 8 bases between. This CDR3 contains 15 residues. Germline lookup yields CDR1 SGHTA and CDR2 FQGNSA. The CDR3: CASSLGGANTGELFF. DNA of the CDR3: TGTGCCAGCAGCTTAGGGGGGGCTAACACCGGGGAGCTGTTTTTT.

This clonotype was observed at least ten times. The CDR3 nucleotides read TGTGCCAGCACTCTGGGAGGGGGCACTAATGAAAAACTGTTTTTT. Its translation: CASTLGGGTNEKLFF. This chain uses TRBV6-1 with TRBJ1-4; 7 bases align to TRBD1. Trimming at V came to 7 bases and at J to 2 bases, leaving 7 bases not matched to a gene. Germline V lookup: CDR1 MNHNS, CDR2 SASEGT. CDR3 length: 15 amino acids.

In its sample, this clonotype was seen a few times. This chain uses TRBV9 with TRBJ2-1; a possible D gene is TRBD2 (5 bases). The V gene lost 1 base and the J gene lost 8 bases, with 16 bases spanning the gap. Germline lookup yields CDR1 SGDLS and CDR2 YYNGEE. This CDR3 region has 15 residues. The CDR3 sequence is CASSVSGLAIYEQFF. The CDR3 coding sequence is TGTGCCAGCAGCGTATCGGGCCTAGCCATCTATGAGCAGTTCTTC.

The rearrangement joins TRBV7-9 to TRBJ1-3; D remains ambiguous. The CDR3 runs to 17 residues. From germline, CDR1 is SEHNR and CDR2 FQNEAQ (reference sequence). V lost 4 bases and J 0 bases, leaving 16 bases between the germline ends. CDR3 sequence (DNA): TGTGCCAGCAGCTCCGGTTTCAGCGCGATCTCTGGAAACACCATATATTTT. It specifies CASSSGFSAISGNTIYF.

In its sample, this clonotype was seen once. CDR3 in amino acids: CASSLSLGLGTDTQYF. CDR3 nucleotide sequence: TGTGCCAGCAGTTTATCGTTGGGGCTTGGCACAGATACGCAGTATTTT. The V gene is TRBV27, the J gene TRBJ2-3; possibly TRBD1 for D (5 bases). Trimming left V 0 bases short and J 1 base short, with 11 bases between. The CDR3 is made up of 16 amino acids. Germline assignment: CDR1 MNHEY and CDR2 SMNVEV (reference sequence).

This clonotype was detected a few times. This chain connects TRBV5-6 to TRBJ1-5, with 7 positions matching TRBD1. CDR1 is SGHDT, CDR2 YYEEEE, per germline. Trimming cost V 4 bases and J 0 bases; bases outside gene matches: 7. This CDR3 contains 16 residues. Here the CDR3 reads CASSPGTANSNQPQHF. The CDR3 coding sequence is TGTGCCAGCAGCCCAGGGACAGCGAATAGCAATCAGCCCCAGCATTTT.

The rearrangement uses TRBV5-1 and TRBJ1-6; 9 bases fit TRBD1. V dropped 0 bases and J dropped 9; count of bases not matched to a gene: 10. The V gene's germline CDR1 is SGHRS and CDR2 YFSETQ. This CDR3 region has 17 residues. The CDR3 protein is CASSLGPGTGQSSPLHF. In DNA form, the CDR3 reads TGCGCCAGCAGCTTGGGTCCCGGGACAGGGCAGAGTTCACCCCTCCACTTT. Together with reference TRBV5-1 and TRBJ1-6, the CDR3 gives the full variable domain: KAGVTQTPRYLIKTRGQQVTLSCSPISGHRSVSWYQQTPGQGLQFLFEYFSETQRNKGNFPGRFSGRQFSNSRSEMNVSTLELGDSALYLCASSLGPGTGQSSPLHFGNGTRLTVT.

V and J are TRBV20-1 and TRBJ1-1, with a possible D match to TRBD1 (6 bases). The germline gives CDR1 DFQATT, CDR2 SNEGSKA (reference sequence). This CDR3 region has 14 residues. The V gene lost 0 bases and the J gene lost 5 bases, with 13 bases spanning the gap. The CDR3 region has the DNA TGCAGTGCTAGAGATACAGGGAGGGGGACTGAAGCTTTCTTT. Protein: CSARDTGRGTEAFF.

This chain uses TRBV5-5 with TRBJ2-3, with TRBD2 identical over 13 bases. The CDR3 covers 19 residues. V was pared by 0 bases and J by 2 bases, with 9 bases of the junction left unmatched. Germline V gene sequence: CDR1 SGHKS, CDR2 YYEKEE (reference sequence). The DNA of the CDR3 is TGTGCCAGCAGCTTGGTTCCCCGTACTAGCGGGAGGGCCACAGATACGCAGTATTTT. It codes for CASSLVPRTSGRATDTQYF.

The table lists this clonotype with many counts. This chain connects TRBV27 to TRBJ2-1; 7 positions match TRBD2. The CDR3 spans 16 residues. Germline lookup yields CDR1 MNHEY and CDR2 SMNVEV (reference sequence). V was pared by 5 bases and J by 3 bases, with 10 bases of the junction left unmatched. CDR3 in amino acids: CASSPARAGLYNEQFF. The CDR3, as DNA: TGTGCCAGCAGTCCAGCACGAGCGGGGCTCTACAATGAGCAGTTCTTC.

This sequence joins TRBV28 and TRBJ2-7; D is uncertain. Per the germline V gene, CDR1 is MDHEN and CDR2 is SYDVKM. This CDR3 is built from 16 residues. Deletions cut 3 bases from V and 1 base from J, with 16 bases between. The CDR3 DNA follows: TGTGCCAGCAGTTTTTCCGCGACCGGAGTATCCTACGAGCAGTACTTC. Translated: CASSFSATGVSYEQYF.

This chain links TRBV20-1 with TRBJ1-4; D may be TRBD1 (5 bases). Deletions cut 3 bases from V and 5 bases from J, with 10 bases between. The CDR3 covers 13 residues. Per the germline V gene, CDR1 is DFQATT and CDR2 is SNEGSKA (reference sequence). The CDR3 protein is CSARAGGNEKLFF. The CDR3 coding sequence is TGCAGTGCTAGGGCCGGGGGGAATGAAAAACTGTTTTTT.

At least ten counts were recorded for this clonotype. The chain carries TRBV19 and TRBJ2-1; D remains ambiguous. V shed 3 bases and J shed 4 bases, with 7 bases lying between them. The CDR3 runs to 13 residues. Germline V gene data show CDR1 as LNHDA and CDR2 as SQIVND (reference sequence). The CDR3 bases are TGTGCCAGTAGTATTCAGCTTTACAATGAGCAGTTCTTC. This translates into CASSIQLYNEQFF.

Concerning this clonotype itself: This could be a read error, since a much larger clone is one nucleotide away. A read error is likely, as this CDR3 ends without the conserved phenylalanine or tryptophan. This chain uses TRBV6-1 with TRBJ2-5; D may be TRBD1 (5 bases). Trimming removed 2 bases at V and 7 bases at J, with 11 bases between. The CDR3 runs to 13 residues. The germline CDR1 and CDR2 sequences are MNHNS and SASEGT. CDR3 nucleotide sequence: TGTGCCAGCAGTGAACAGGGCTATCGGACCCAGTACTCC. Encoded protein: CASSEQGYRTQYS.

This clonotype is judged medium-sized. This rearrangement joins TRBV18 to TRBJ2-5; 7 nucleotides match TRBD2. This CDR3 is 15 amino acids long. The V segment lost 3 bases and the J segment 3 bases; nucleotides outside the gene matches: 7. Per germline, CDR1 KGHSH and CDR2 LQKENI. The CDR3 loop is CASSPQGGYEETQYF. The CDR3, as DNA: TGTGCCAGCTCACCGCAGGGAGGGTACGAAGAGACCCAGTACTTC.

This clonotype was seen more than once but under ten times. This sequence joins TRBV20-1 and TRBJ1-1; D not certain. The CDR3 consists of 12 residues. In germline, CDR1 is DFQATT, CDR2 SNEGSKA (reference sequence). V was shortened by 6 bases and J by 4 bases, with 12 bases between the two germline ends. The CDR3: CSALPGRTEAFF. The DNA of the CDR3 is TGCAGTGCCCTCCCGGGCCGCACTGAAGCTTTCTTT.

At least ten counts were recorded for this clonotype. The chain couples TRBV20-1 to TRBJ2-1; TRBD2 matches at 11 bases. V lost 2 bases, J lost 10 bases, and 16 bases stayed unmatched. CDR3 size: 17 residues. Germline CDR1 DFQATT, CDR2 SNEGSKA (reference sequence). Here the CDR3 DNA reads TGCAGTGCTAGATCCCTAATTAGTAGCGGGAGGGCCGGAGAGCAGTTCTTC. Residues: CSARSLISSGRAGEQFF.

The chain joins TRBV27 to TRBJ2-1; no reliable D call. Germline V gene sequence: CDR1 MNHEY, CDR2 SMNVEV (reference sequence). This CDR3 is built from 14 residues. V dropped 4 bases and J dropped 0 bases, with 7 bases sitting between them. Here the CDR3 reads CASSSPSSYNEQFF. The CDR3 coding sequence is TGTGCCAGCAGTTCGCCCAGCTCCTACAATGAGCAGTTCTTC.

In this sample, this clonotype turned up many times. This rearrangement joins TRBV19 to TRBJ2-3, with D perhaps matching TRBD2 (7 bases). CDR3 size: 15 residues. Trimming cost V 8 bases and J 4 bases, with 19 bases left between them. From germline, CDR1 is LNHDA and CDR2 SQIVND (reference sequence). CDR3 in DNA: TGTGCCAGTGGGGCCTTTGGGGGGGGCGCAGATACGCAGTATTTT. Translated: CASGAFGGGADTQYF.

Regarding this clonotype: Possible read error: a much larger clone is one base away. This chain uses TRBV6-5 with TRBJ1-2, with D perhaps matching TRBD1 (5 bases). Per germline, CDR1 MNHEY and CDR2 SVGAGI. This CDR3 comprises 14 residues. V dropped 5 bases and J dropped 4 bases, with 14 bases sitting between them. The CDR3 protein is CASSHGSGTYGYTF. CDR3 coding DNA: TGTGCCAGCAGTCACGGTTCCGGGACCTATGGCTACACCTTC.

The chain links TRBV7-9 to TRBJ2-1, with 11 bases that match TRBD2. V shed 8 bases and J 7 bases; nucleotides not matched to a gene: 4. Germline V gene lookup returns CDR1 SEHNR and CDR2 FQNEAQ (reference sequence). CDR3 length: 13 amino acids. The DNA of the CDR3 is TGTGCCAGCCGAGGACTAGCGGGTAATGAGCAGTTCTTC. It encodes CASRGLAGNEQFF.

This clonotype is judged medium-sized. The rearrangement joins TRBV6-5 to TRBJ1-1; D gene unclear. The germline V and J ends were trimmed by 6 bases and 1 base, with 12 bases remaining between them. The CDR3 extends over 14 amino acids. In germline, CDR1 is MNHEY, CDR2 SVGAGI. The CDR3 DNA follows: TGTGCCAGCAGAGGGAGACCGAGGAACACTGAAGCTTTCTTT. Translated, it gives CASRGRPRNTEAFF.

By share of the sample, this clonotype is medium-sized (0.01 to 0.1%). CDR3 amino acids: CASSMQRAGNTIYF. DNA for the CDR3: TGTGCCAGTAGTATGCAACGGGCTGGAAACACCATATATTTT. The chain joins TRBV19 to TRBJ1-3; unclear D gene. The V gene lost 3 bases and the J gene lost 2 bases, with 8 bases spanning the gap. Germline V gene lookup returns CDR1 LNHDA and CDR2 SQIVND (reference sequence). CDR3 length equals 14 residues. Full variable domain (remainder filled in from reference TRBV19 and TRBJ1-3): DGGITQSPKYLFRKEGQNVTLSCEQNLNHDAMYWYRQDPGQGLRLIYYSQIVNDFQKGDIAEGYSVSREKKESFPLTVTSAQKNPTAFYLCASSMQRAGNTIYFGEGSWLTVV.

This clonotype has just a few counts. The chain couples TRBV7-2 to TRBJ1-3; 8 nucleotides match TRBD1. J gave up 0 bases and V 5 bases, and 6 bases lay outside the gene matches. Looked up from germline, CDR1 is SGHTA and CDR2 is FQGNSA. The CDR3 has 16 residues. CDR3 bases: TGTGCCAGCAGCGTCGGACAGGGAGGCTCTGGAAACACCATATATTTT. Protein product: CASSVGQGGSGNTIYF.

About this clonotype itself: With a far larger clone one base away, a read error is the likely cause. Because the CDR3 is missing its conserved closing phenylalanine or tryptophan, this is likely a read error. The CDR3: CASSYSRTGGGYGYTS. DNA for the CDR3: TGTGCCAGCAGTTACTCCAGGACAGGGGGCGGTTATGGCTACACCTCC. This chain links TRBV6-6 with TRBJ1-2, with 11 bases aligning to TRBD1. The CDR3 extends over 16 amino acids. The J segment lost 5 bases and the V segment lost 0 bases, leaving 5 bases of the junction unmatched. The germline gives CDR1 MNHNY, CDR2 SVGAGI (reference sequence).

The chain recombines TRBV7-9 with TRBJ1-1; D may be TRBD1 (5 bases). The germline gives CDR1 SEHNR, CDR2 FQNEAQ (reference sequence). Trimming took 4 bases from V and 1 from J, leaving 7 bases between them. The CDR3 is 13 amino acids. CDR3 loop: CASSWGRNTEAFF. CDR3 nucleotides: TGTGCCAGCAGCTGGGGGAGGAACACTGAAGCTTTCTTT. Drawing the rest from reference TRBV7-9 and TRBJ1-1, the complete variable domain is DTGVSQNPRHKITKRGQNVTFRCDPISEHNRLYWYRQTLGQGPEFLTYFQNEAQLEKSRLLSDRFSAERPKGSFSTLEIQRTEQGDSAMYLCASSWGRNTEAFFGQGTRLTVV.